The sample holds a few counts of the clone carrying this T cell receptor beta chain. What it recognizes is unknown. These data originate in a study of identical twins. Study-wide results and caveats: In zero-insertion analyses, partial confounding could arise from invariant MAIT and iNKT cells.

Trimming took off 6 bases at V and 10 bases at J, with 22 bases between the two ends. The CDR3 sequence is 15 residues long. TCRdb reprocessed the 5' RACE reads with MiXCR, giving one entry per CDR3 protein. The repertoire holds 300,000 or so distinct CDR3 sequences, with more than 8% as singletons. The sample was also linked to a second study, of yellow fever vaccine responses in identical twins.

This chain connects TRBV12-3 or TRBV12-4 to TRBJ2-1; D remains unclear. The sample comprised CD8+ T cells sorted from blood. The sequence came from a young woman in good health. The CDR3 loop is CASSPPQDLTWEQFF. For the CDR3, the DNA is TGTGCCAGCAGCCCACCCCAAGACCTCACGTGGGAGCAGTTCTTC.